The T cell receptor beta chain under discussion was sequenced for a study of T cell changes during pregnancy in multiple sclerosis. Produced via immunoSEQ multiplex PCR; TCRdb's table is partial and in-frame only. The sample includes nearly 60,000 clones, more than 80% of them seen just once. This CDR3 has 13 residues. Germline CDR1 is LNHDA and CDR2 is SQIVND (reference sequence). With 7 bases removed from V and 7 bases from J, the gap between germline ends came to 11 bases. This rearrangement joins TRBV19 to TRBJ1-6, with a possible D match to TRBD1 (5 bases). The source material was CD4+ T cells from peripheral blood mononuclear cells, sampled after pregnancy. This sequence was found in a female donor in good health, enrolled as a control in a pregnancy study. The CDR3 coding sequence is TGTGCCAGTAAGGGCAGGGTGAATTCACCCCTCCACTTT. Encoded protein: CASKGRVNSPLHF.